This T cell receptor (beta chain) was recovered during a study of PD-1 blockade in mismatch repair-deficient tumors. Overall study context: Enrolled about 2013-2017, patients had progressing, pretreated mismatch repair-deficient cancers of about a dozen types.

This CDR3 has 14 amino acids. The J segment lost 2 bases and the V segment lost 7 bases, leaving 6 bases of the junction unmatched. Germline V gives CDR1 GTSNPN, CDR2 SVGIG (reference sequence). Assay used: immunoSEQ multiplex PCR; TCRdb lists only in-frame clones, some missing. This sample carries over 60,000 clones, 88% of them seen once, and the ten largest clones take 11% to 15%. The receptor was isolated from an adult with mismatch repair-deficient cancer. The source material was peripheral blood, sampled 52 weeks after starting pembrolizumab. This chain links TRBV30 with TRBJ2-2; 8 nucleotides align to TRBD2. Here the CDR3 reads CASPAGGNTGELFF. In nucleotides, the CDR3 is TGTGCCTCGCCGGCGGGAGGTAACACCGGGGAGCTGTTTTTT.